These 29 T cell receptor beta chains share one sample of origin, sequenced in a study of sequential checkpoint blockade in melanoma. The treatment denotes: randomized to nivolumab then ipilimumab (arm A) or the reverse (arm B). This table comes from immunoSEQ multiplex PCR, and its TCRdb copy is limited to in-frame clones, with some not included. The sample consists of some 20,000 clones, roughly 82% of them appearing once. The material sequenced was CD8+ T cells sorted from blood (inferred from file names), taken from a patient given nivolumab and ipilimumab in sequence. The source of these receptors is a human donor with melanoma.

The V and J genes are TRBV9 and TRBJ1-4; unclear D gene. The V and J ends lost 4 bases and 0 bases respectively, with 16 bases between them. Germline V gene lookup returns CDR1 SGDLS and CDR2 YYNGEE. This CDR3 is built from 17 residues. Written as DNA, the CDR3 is TGTGCCAGCAGCCCCCCAGGCGACGATACAACTAATGAAAAACTGTTTTTT. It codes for CASSPPGDDTTNEKLFF.

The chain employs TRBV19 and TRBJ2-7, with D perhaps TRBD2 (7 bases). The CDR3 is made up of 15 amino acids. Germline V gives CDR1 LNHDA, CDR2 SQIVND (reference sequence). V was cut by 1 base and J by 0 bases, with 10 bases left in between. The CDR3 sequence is CASSIVGGASYEQYF. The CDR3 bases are TGTGCCAGTAGTATAGTAGGGGGGGCCTCCTACGAGCAGTACTTC.

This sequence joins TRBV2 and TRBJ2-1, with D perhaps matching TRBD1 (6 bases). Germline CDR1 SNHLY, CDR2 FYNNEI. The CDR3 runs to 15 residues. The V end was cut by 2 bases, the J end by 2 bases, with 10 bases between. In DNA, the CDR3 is TGTGCCAGCAGTGAACGGCAGGGGCCCTACAATGAGCAGTTCTTC. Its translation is CASSERQGPYNEQFF.

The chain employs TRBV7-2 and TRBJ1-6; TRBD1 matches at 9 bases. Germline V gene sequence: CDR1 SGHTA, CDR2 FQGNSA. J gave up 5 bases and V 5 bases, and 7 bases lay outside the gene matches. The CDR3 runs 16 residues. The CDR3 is CASSPRGQGNNSPLHF. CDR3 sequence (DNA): TGTGCCAGCAGCCCCCGAGGACAGGGGAATAATTCACCCCTCCACTTT.

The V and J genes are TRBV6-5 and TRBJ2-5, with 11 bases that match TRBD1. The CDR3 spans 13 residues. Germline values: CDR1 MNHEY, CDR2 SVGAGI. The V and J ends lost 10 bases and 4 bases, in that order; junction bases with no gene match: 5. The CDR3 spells CATWTGGLETQYF. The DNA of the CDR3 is TGTGCCACCTGGACAGGGGGCTTAGAGACCCAGTACTTC.

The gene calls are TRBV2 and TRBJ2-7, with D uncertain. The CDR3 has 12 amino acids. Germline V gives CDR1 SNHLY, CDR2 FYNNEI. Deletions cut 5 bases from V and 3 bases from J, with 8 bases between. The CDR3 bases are TGTGCCAGCAGTATTCGGGTCTACGAGCAGTACTTC. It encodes CASSIRVYEQYF. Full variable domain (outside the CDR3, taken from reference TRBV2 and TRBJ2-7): EPEVTQTPSHQVTQMGQEVILRCVPISNHLYFYWYRQILGQKVEFLVSFYNNEISEKSEIFDDQFSVERPDGSNFTLKIRSTKLEDSAMYFCASSIRVYEQYFGPGTRLTVT.

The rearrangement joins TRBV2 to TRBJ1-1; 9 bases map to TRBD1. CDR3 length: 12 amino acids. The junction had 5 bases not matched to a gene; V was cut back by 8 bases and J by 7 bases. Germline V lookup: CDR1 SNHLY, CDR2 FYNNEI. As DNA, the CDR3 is TGTGCCAGCCCGGGGACAGGGCATGAAGCTTTCTTT. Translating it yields CASPGTGHEAFF.

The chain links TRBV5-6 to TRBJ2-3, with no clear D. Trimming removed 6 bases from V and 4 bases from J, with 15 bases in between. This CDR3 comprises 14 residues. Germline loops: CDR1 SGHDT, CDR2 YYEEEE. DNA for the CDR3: TGTGCCAGCAACAATCCCCAGGTTCCAGATACGCAGTATTTT. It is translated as CASNNPQVPDTQYF.

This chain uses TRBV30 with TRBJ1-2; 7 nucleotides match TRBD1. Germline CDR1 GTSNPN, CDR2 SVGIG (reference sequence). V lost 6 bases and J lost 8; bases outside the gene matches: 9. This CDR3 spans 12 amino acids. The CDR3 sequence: CACITGEEGYTF. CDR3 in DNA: TGTGCCTGTATTACAGGGGAAGAGGGCTACACCTTC.

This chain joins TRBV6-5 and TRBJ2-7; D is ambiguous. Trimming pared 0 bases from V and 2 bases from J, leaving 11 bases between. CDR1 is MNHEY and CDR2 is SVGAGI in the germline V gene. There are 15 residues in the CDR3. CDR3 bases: TGTGCCAGCAGTTACTCTCTGTCCCCAGCCTACGAGCAGTACTTC. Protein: CASSYSLSPAYEQYF.

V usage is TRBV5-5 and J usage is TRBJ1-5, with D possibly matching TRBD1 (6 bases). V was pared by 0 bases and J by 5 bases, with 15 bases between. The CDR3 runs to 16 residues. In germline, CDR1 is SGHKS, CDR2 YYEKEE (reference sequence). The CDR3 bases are TGTGCCAGCAGCTTGGGGCGGGGGCTGGATTATCAGCCCCAGCATTTT. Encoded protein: CASSLGRGLDYQPQHF.

In nucleotides, the CDR3 is TGTGCCAGCAGCATAAATACGGGTGTTGGACTAGCGACCGAAGAGACCCAGTACTTC. This gives the protein CASSINTGVGLATEETQYF. The V call is TRBV7-8, the J call TRBJ2-5; TRBD2 agrees at 9 bases. Trimming at V came to 5 bases and at J to 3 bases, leaving 19 bases not matched to a gene. Germline-derived CDR1 and CDR2 are SGHVS and FQNEAQ. The CDR3 has 19 residues.

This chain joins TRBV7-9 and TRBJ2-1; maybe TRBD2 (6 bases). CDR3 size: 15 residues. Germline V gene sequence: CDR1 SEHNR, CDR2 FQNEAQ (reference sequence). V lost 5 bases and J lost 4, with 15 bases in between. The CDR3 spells CASSPASDFYNEQFF. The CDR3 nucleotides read TGTGCCAGCAGCCCCGCTAGCGACTTTTACAATGAGCAGTTCTTC.

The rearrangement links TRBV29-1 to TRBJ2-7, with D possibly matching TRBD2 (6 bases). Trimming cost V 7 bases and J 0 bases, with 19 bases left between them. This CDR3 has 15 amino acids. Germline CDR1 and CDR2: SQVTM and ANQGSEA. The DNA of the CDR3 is TGCAGCGCCGGGGGTTTTGACGGTCCCTCCTACGAGCAGTACTTC. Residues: CSAGGFDGPSYEQYF.

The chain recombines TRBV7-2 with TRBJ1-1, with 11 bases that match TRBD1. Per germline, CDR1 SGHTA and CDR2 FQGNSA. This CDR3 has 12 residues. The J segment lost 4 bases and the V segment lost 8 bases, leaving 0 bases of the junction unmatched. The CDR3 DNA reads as TGTGCCAGCGGGACAGGGGGCACTGAAGCTTTCTTT. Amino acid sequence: CASGTGGTEAFF.

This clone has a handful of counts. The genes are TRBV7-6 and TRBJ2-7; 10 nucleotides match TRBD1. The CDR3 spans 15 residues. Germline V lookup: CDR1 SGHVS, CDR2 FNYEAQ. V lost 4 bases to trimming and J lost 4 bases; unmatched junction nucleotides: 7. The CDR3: CASSSGQGEMYEQYF. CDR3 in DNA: TGTGCCAGCAGCTCCGGACAGGGGGAAATGTACGAGCAGTACTTC. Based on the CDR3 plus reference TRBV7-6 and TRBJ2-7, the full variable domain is GAGVSQSPRYKVTKRGQDVALRCDPISGHVSLYWYRQALGQGPEFLTYFNYEAQQDKSGLPNDRFSAERPEGSISTLTIQRTEQRDSAMYRCASSSGQGEMYEQYFGPGTRLTVT.

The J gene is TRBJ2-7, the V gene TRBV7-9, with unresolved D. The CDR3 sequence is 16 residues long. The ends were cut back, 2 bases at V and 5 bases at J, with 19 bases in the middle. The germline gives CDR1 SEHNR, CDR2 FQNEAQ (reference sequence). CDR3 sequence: CASSLYSDTSLDEQYF. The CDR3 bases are TGTGCCAGCAGCTTATATTCCGACACCTCTTTAGACGAGCAGTACTTC.

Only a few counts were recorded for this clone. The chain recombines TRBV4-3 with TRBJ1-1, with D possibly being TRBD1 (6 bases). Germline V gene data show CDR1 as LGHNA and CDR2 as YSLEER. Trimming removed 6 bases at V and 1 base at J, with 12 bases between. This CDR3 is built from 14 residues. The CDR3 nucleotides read TGCGCCAGCAGTCTGGGGGGGCAGAACACTGAAGCTTTCTTT. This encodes CASSLGGQNTEAFF.

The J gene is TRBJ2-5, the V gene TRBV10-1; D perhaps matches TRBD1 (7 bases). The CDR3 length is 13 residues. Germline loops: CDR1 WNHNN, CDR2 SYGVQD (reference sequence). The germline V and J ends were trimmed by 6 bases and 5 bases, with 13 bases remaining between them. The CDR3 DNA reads TGCGCCAGCAGCCAGGGGGGCTGGGAGACCCAGTACTTC. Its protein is CASSQGGWETQYF.

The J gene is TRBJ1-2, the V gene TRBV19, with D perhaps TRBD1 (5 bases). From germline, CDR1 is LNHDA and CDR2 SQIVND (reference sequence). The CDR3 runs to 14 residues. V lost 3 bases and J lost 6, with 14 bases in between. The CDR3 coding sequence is TGTGCCAGTAGTATTGTGGCAGGGCTCAATGGCTACACCTTC. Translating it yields CASSIVAGLNGYTF.

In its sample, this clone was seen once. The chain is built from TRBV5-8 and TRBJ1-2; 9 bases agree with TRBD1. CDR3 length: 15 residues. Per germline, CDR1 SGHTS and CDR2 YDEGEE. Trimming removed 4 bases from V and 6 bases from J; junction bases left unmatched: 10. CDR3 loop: CASSQDRTGGHGYTF. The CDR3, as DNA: TGTGCCAGCAGCCAAGATAGAACAGGGGGCCATGGCTACACCTTC.

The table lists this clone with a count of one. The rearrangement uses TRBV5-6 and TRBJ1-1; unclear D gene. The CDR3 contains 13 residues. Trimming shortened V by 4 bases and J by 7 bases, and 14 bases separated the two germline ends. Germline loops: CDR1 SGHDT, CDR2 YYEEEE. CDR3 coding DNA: TGTGCCAGCAGCCTCTCCGAATACGGTGAAGCTTTCTTT. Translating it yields CASSLSEYGEAFF.

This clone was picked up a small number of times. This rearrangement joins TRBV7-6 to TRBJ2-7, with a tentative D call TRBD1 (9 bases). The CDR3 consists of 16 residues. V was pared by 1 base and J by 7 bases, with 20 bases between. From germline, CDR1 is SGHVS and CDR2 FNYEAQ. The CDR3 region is CASSLGSRGGTGEQYF. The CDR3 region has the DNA TGTGCCAGCAGCTTAGGAAGTCGGGGGGGGACAGGGGAGCAGTACTTC.

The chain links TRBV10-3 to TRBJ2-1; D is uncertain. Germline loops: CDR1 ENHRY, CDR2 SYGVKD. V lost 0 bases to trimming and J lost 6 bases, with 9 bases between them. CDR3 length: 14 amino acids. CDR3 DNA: TGTGCCATCAGTGAGTCGACACAGACCAATGAGCAGTTCTTC. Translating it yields CAISESTQTNEQFF.

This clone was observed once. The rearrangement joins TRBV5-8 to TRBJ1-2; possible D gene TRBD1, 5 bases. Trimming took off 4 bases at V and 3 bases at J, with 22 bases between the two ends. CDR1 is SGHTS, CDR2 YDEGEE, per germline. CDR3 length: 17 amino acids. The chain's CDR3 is CASSQIYGGERDYGYTF. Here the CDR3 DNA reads TGTGCCAGCAGCCAGATCTATGGGGGGGAAAGGGACTATGGCTACACCTTC.

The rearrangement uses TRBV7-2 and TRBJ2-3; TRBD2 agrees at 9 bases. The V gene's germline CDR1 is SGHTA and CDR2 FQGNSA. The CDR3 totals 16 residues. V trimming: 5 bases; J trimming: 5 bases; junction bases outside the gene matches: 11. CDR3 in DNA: TGTGCCAGCAGCCCAGGGCGCGGGGGGGCGAGAGATACGCAGTATTTT. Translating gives CASSPGRGGARDTQYF.

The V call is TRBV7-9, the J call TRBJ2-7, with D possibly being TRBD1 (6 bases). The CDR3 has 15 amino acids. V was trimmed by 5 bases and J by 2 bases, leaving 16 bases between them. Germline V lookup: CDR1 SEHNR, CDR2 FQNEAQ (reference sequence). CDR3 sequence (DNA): TGTGCCAGCAGCGCCCGGGAAGACAGGACCTACGAGCAGTACTTC. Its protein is CASSAREDRTYEQYF. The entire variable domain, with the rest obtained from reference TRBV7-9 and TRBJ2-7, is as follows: DTGVSQNPRHKITKRGQNVTFRCDPISEHNRLYWYRQTLGQGPEFLTYFQNEAQLEKSRLLSDRFSAERPKGSFSTLEIQRTEQGDSAMYLCASSAREDRTYEQYFGPGTRLTVT.

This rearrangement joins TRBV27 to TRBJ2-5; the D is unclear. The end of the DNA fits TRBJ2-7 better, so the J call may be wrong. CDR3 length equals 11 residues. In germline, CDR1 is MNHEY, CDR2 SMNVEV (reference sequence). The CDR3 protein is CASSSSYEQYF. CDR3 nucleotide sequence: TGTGCCAGCAGTTCCTCCTACGAGCAGTACTTC.

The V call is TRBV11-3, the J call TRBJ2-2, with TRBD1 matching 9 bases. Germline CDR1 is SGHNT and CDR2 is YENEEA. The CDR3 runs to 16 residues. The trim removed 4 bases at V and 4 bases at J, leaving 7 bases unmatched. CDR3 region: CASSSHGTGTTGELFF. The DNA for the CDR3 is TGTGCCAGCAGCTCTCACGGGACAGGGACCACCGGGGAGCTGTTTTTT.